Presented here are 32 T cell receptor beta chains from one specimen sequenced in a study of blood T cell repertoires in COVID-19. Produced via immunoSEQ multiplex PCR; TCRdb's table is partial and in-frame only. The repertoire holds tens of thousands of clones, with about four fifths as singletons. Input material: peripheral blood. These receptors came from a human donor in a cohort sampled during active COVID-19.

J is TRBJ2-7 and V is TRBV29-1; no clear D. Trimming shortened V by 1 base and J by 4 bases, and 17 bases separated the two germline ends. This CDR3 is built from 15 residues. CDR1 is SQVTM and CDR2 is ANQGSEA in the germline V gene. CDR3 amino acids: CSVEGYGGRFYEQYF. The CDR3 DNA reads TGCAGCGTTGAAGGCTACGGTGGGCGATTTTACGAGCAGTACTTC.

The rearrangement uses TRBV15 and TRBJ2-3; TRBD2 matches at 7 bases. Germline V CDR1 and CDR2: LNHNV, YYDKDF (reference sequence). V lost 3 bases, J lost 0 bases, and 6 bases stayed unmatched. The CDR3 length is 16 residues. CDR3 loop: CATSRGRAGSTDTQYF. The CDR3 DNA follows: TGTGCCACCAGCAGGGGGCGAGCGGGGAGCACAGATACGCAGTATTTT. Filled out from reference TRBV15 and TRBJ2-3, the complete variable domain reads DAMVIQNPRYQVTQFGKPVTLSCSQTLNHNVMYWYQQKSSQAPKLLFHYYDKDFNNEADTPDNFQSRRPNTSFCFLDIRSPGLGDTAMYLCATSRGRAGSTDTQYFGPGTRLTVL.

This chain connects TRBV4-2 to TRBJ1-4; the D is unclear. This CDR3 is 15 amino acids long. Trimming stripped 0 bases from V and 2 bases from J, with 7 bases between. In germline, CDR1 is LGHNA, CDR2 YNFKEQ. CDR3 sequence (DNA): TGTGCCAGCAGCCAAGAGGGCAGGACTAATGAAAAACTGTTTTTT. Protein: CASSQEGRTNEKLFF.

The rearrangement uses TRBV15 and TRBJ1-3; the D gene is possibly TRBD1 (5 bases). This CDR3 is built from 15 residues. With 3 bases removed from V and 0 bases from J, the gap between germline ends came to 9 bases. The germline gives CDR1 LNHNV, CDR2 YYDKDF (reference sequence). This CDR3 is CATSSRDTSGNTIYF. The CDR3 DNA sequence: TGTGCCACCAGCAGCAGGGATACCTCTGGAAACACCATATATTTT.

CDR3 DNA: TGTGCCAGCAGAGGGGACAGGGAGGGCTATGGCTACACCTTC. Encoded protein: CASRGDREGYGYTF. The chain links TRBV25-1 to TRBJ1-2; 9 bases map to TRBD1. The trim removed 6 bases at V and 4 bases at J, leaving 6 bases unmatched. This CDR3 has 14 amino acids. CDR1 is MGHDK and CDR2 is SYGVNS in the germline V gene.

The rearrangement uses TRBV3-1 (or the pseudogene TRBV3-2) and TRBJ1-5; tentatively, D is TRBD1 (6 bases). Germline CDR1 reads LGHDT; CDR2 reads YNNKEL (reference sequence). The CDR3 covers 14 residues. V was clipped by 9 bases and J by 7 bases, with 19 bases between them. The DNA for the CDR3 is TGTGCCAGGGACAGAGGGGATTGGGAACAGCCCCAGCATTTT. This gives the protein CARDRGDWEQPQHF.

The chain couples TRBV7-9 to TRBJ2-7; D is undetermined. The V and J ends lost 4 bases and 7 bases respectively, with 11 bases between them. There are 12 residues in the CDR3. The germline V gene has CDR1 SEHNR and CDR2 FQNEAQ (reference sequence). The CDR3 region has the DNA TGTGCCAGCAGCTGGCCGGGTAGGGAGCAGTACTTC. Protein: CASSWPGREQYF.

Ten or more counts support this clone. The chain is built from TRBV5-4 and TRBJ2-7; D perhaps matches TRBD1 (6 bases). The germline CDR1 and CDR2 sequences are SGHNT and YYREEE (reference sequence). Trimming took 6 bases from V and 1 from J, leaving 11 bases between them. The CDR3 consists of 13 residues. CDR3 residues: CASKQGGSYEQYF. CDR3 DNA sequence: TGTGCCAGCAAACAGGGTGGGTCCTACGAGCAGTACTTC.

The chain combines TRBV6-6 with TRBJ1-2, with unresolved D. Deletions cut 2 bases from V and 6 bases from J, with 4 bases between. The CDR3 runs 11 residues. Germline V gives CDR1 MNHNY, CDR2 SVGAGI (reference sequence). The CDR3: CASSYGNGYTF. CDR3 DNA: TGTGCCAGCAGTTACGGCAATGGCTACACCTTC.

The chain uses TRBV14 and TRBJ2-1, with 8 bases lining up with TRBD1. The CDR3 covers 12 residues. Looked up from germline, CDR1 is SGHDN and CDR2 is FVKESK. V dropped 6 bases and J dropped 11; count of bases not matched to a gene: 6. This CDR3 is CASRTGVGKQFF. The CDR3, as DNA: TGTGCCAGCAGGACAGGGGTGGGGAAGCAGTTCTTC.

In DNA form, the CDR3 reads TGTGCCAGTAGTAGAGGCAGCTGGAACACTGAAGCTTTCTTT. It yields the protein CASSRGSWNTEAFF. The chain recombines TRBV19 with TRBJ1-1; D gene ambiguous. Germline V CDR1 and CDR2: LNHDA, SQIVND (reference sequence). Deletions cut 4 bases from V and 1 base from J, with 10 bases between. The CDR3 consists of 14 residues.

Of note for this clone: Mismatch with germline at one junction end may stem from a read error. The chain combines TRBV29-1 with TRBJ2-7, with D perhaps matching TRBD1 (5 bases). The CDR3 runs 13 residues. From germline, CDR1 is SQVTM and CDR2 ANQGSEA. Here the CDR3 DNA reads TGCAGCGTAGAAGTAACTCGGCAGGGCGGGCAGTACTTC. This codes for CSVEVTRQGGQYF.

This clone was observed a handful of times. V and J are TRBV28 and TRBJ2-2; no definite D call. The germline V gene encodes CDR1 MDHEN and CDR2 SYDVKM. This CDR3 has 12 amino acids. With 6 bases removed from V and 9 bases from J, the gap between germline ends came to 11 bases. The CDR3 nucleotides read TGTGCCAGCAGCCCTTTGCGGAGGGAGCTGTTTTTT. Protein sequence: CASSPLRRELFF.

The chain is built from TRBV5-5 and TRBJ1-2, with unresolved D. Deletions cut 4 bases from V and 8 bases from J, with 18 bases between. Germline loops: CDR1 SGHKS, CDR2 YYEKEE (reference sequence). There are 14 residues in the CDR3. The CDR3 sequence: CASSPPASGRGYTF. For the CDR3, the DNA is TGTGCCAGCAGCCCACCGGCCTCGGGGAGGGGCTACACCTTC.

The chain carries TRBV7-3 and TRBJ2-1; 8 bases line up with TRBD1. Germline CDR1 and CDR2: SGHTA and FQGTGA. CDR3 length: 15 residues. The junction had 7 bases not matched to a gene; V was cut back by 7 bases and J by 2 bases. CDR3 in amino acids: CASTQTGAPYNEQFF. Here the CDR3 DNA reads TGTGCCAGCACCCAGACAGGGGCACCCTACAATGAGCAGTTCTTC.

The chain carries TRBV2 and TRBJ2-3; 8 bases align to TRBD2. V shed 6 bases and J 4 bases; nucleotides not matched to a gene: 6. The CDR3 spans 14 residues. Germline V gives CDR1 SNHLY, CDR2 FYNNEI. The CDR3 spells CASRGGLASDTQYF. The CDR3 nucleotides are TGTGCCAGCAGGGGAGGACTAGCTTCAGATACGCAGTATTTT.

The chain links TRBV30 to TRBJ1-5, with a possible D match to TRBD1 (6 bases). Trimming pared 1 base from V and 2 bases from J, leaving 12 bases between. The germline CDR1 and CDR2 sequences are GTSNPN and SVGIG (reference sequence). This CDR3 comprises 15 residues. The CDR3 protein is CAWSEGTQRNQPQHF. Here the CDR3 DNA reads TGTGCCTGGAGTGAGGGGACACAACGCAATCAGCCCCAGCATTTT.

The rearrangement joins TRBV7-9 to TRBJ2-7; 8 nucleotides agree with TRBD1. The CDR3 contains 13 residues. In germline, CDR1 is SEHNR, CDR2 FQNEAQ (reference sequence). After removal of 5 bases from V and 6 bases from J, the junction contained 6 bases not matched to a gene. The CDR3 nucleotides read TGTGCCAGCAGCCCCAGGGGGCGGACCGAGCAGTACTTC. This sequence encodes CASSPRGRTEQYF.

DNA of the CDR3: TGTGCCAGCAGCACCATCCGGGACAGGAGCGGTGAGCAGTTCTTC. This sequence encodes CASSTIRDRSGEQFF. J is TRBJ2-1 and V is TRBV7-8; 8 bases are a match to TRBD1. Germline V gene sequence: CDR1 SGHVS, CDR2 FQNEAQ. J gave up 9 bases and V 5 bases, and 12 bases lay outside the gene matches. The CDR3 length is 15 residues.

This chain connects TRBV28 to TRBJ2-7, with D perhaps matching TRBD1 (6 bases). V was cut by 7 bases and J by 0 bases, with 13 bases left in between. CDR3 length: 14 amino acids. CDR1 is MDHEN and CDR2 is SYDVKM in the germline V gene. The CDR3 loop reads CASTVDRSSYEQYF. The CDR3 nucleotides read TGTGCCAGCACCGTTGACAGGAGCTCCTACGAGCAGTACTTC. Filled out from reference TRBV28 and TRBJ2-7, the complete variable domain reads DVKVTQSSRYLVKRTGEKVFLECVQDMDHENMFWYRQDPGLGLRLIYFSYDVKMKEKGDIPEGYSVSREKKERFSLILESASTNQTSMYLCASTVDRSSYEQYFGPGTRLTVT.

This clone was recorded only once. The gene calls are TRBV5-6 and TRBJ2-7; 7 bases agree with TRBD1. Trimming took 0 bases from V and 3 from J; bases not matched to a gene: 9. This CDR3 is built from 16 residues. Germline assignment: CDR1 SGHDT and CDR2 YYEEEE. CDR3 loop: CASSLEVWDRNYEQYF. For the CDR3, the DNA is TGTGCCAGCAGCTTGGAGGTGTGGGACAGAAACTACGAGCAGTACTTC.

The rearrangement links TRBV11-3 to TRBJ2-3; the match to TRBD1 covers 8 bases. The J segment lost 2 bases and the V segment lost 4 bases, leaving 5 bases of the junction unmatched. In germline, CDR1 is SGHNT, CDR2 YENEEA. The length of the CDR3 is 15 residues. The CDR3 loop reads CASSSGTGNTDTQYF. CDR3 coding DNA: TGTGCCAGCAGCTCTGGGACAGGTAACACAGATACGCAGTATTTT.

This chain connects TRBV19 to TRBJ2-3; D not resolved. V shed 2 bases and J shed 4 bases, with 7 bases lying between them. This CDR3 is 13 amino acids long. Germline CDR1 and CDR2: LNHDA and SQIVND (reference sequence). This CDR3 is CASSITAADTQYF. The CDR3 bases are TGTGCCAGTAGTATAACCGCGGCAGATACGCAGTATTTT. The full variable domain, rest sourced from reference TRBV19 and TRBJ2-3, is DGGITQSPKYLFRKEGQNVTLSCEQNLNHDAMYWYRQDPGQGLRLIYYSQIVNDFQKGDIAEGYSVSREKKESFPLTVTSAQKNPTAFYLCASSITAADTQYFGPGTRLTVL.

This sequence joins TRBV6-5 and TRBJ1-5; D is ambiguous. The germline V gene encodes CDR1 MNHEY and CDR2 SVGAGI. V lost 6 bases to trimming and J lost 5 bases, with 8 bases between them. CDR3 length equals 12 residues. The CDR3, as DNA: TGTGCCAGCAGGGTACTCGATCAGCCCCAGCATTTT. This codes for CASRVLDQPQHF.

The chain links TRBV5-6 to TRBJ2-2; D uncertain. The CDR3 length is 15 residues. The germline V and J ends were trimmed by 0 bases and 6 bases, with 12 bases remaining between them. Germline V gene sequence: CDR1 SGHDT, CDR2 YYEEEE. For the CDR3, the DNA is TGTGCCAGCAGCTTGGCAGGTGCGCGTTCCGGGGAGCTGTTTTTT. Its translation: CASSLAGARSGELFF. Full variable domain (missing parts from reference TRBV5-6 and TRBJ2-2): DAGVTQSPTHLIKTRGQQVTLRCSPKSGHDTVSWYQQALGQGPQFIFQYYEEEERQRGNFPDRFSGHQFPNYSSELNVNALLLGDSALYLCASSLAGARSGELFFGEGSRLTVL.

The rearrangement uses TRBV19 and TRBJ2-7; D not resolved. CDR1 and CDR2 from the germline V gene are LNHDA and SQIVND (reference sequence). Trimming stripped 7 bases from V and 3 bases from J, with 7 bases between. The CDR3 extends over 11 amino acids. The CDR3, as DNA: TGTGCCAGTACTTTCAGCTACGAGCAGTACTTC. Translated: CASTFSYEQYF.

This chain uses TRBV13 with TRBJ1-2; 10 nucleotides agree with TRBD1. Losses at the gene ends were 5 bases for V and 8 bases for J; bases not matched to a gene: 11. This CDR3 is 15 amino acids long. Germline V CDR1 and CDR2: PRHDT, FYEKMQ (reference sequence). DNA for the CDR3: TGTGCCAGCAGCCTGATTTCGGACAGGGGGAAAGGCTACACCTTC. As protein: CASSLISDRGKGYTF.

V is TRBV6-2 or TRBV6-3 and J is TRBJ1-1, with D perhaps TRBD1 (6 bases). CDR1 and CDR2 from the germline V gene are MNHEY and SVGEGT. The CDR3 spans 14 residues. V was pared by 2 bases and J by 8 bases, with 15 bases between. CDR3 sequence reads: CASSYAQTGMEAFF. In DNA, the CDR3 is TGTGCCAGCAGTTACGCCCAAACAGGGATGGAAGCTTTCTTT.

The CDR3 DNA sequence: TGTGCCAGCTCCTCAATTCGCGCGGGCTACACCTTC. This sequence encodes CASSSIRAGYTF. V is TRBV28 and J is TRBJ1-2, with D uncertain. V was clipped by 8 bases and J by 8 bases, with 15 bases between them. CDR3 length: 12 amino acids. In germline, CDR1 is MDHEN, CDR2 SYDVKM.

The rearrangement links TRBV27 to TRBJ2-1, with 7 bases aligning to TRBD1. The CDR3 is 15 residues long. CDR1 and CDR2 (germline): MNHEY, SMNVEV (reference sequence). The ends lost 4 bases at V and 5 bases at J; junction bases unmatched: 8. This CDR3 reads CASSSLTGQNNEQFF. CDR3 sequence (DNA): TGTGCCAGCAGTTCTCTGACAGGGCAGAACAATGAGCAGTTCTTC.

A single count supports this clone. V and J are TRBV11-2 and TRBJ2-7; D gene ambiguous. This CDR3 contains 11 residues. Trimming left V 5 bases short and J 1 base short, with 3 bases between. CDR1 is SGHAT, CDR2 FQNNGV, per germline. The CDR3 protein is CASSPSYEQYF. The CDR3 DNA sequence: TGTGCCAGCAGCCCATCCTACGAGCAGTACTTC. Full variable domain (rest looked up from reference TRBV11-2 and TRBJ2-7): EAGVAQSPRYKIIEKRQSVAFWCNPISGHATLYWYQQILGQGPKLLIQFQNNGVVDDSQLPKDRFSAERLKGVDSTLKIQPAKLEDSAVYLCASSPSYEQYFGPGTRLTVT.

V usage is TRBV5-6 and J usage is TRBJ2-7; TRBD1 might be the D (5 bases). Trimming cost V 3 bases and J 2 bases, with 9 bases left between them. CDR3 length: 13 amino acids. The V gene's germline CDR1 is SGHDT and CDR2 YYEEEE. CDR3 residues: CASSYGRAYEQYF. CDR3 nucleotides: TGTGCCAGCAGCTACGGCAGGGCCTACGAGCAGTACTTC.